One and the same sample provided the 3 T cell receptor beta chains below, sequenced in a study of blood T cell repertoires in COVID-19. Data came from immunoSEQ multiplex PCR; TCRdb stores just in-frame clones and leaves some out. The repertoire holds roughly 100,000 clones, with over 55% as singletons. The specimen was peripheral blood. These receptors were taken from a human donor with acute or convalescent COVID-19. The donor label of this sample is uncertain.

This chain joins TRBV10-3 and TRBJ1-2; 11 positions agree with TRBD1. Germline loops: CDR1 ENHRY, CDR2 SYGVKD. The CDR3 runs to 13 residues. The V gene end was trimmed by 6 bases and the J gene end by 7 bases; junction bases not matched to a gene: 4. Written as DNA, the CDR3 is TGTGCCATCAGGGACAGGGGGCAGGGTGGCTACACCTTC. Translating gives CAIRDRGQGGYTF.

This chain joins TRBV2 and TRBJ2-2; D uncertain. CDR1 is SNHLY and CDR2 is FYNNEI in the germline V gene. Trimming took 4 bases from V and 2 from J, leaving 5 bases between them. This CDR3 has 13 amino acids. The CDR3 sequence is CASSGTNTGELFF. The DNA for the CDR3 is TGTGCCAGCAGTGGTACAAACACCGGGGAGCTGTTTTTT.

The chain recombines TRBV9 with TRBJ2-3, with D perhaps matching TRBD2 (6 bases). The CDR3 totals 17 residues. From germline, CDR1 is SGDLS and CDR2 YYNGEE. Between the trimmed V and J ends, which lost 4 bases and 1 base, there was a span of 19 bases. The CDR3 spells CASSRDLAAGRTDTQYF. As DNA, the CDR3 is TGTGCCAGCAGCCGTGATCTGGCCGCGGGGCGCACAGATACGCAGTATTTT.